One sample yielded the 32 T cell receptor beta chains listed below, sequenced in a study of T-cell memory formation after mild COVID-19. One entry per CDR3 protein, called by TCRdb with MiXCR from the 5' RACE reads. The sample has 470,000 or so distinct CDR3 sequences, approximately 19% seen once. Sequenced material: PBMCs or a T cell subset sorted from them (not recorded which). Receptor source: a man younger than 35 who had mild COVID-19 (a few samples of this study predate the infection). Cell type and time point are not known.

In its sample, this clonotype was seen a few times. The chain joins TRBV5-1 to TRBJ2-1; 8 bases match TRBD1. The CDR3 spans 17 residues. V gave up 2 bases and J gave up 1 base; unmatched junction bases: 8. CDR1 and CDR2 (germline): SGHRS, YFSETQ. CDR3 nucleotides: TGCGCCAGCAGCTTCCGTCCGGACAGGGTATCCTACAATGAGCAGTTCTTC. Protein product: CASSFRPDRVSYNEQFF. The variable domain in full, completed from reference TRBV5-1 and TRBJ2-1, reads KAGVTQTPRYLIKTRGQQVTLSCSPISGHRSVSWYQQTPGQGLQFLFEYFSETQRNKGNFPGRFSGRQFSNSRSEMNVSTLELGDSALYLCASSFRPDRVSYNEQFFGPGTRLTVL.

This chain uses TRBV6-1 with TRBJ1-1; the D is unclear. Germline V gene data show CDR1 as MNHNS and CDR2 as SASEGT. The CDR3 has 12 amino acids. With 5 bases removed from V and 4 bases from J, the gap between germline ends came to 8 bases. The CDR3: CASSRYLTEAFF. The CDR3 nucleotides read TGTGCCAGCAGTAGGTATCTCACTGAAGCTTTCTTT.

This clonotype was observed a few times. This chain uses TRBV12-3 or TRBV12-4 with TRBJ1-4; 8 nucleotides match TRBD1. The CDR3 covers 17 residues. With 7 bases clipped from V and 7 bases from J, the junction kept 17 bases outside the gene matches. CDR3 DNA: TGTGCCAGCACGGACAGGGTAAAGTTCTTAGGTCGTGAAAAACTGTTTTTT. Translation: CASTDRVKFLGREKLFF.

This clonotype was seen a handful of times. Written as DNA, the CDR3 is TGCGCCAGCACCCAGGCCGCATTTCTCTCTGGAAACACCATATATTTT. Its protein product is CASTQAAFLSGNTIYF. The V and J genes are TRBV5-1 and TRBJ1-3; D gene unclear. V was pared by 6 bases and J by 0 bases, with 16 bases between. The CDR3 covers 16 residues. Germline V gene lookup returns CDR1 SGHRS and CDR2 YFSETQ.

This chain uses TRBV11-2 with TRBJ2-4; the match to TRBD2 covers 7 bases. This CDR3 has 14 amino acids. Germline CDR1 reads SGHAT; CDR2 reads FQNNGV. The trim removed 4 bases at V and 8 bases at J, leaving 8 bases unmatched. The CDR3 protein is CASSSRTGGDIQYF. CDR3 sequence (DNA): TGTGCCAGCAGCTCGAGGACTGGGGGGGACATTCAGTACTTC.

The chain recombines TRBV20-1 with TRBJ1-2, with 9 bases matching TRBD1. V shed 0 bases, J shed 1 base, and the junction held 0 bases outside the gene matches. This CDR3 spans 14 amino acids. Germline-derived CDR1 and CDR2 are DFQATT and SNEGSKA (reference sequence). The CDR3 coding sequence is TGCAGTGCTAGAGAGGACAGGGGTAACTATGGCTACACCTTC. It specifies CSAREDRGNYGYTF.

This clonotype was detected a few times. The rearrangement joins TRBV5-1 to TRBJ2-5, with D uncertain. The CDR3 totals 14 residues. Per the germline V gene, CDR1 is SGHRS and CDR2 is YFSETQ. Trimming removed 2 bases from V and 5 bases from J, with 13 bases in between. The CDR3 spells CASSLKTAEETQYF. DNA for the CDR3: TGCGCCAGCAGCTTAAAAACAGCTGAGGAGACCCAGTACTTC.

This clonotype has only a few counts. The genes are TRBV7-2 and TRBJ2-6; no definite D call. Deletions cut 6 bases from V and 0 bases from J, with 9 bases between. CDR3 size: 15 residues. Germline-derived CDR1 and CDR2 are SGHTA and FQGNSA. CDR3 DNA sequence: TGTGCCAGCAGACCGAGTAGCTCTGGGGCCAACGTCCTGACTTTC. It specifies CASRPSSSGANVLTF.

This clonotype has only one observation. The genes are TRBV7-2 and TRBJ2-5, with D perhaps TRBD1 or TRBD2 (6 bases each). The V end was cut by 4 bases, the J end by 5 bases, with 17 bases between. Per the germline V gene, CDR1 is SGHTA and CDR2 is FQGNSA. The CDR3 length is 15 residues. The CDR3 nucleotides are TGTGCCAGCAGCTGGAGACAGGAGGGGAGGGAGACCCAGTACTTC. Its translation is CASSWRQEGRETQYF.

The rearrangement joins TRBV4-3 to TRBJ2-3; 7 positions match TRBD1. The CDR3 consists of 15 residues. The trim removed 1 base at V and 5 bases at J, leaving 6 bases unmatched. Germline CDR1 and CDR2: LGHNA and YSLEER. DNA for the CDR3: TGCGCCAGCAGCCAAGGACAGGGCCCCCGAGATACGCAGTATTTT. This sequence encodes CASSQGQGPRDTQYF.

In this sample, this clonotype turned up a few times. The rearrangement joins TRBV15 to TRBJ1-5, with a possible D match to TRBD1 (6 bases). The V gene's germline CDR1 is LNHNV and CDR2 YYDKDF (reference sequence). V lost 0 bases and J lost 9, with 15 bases in between. This CDR3 contains 15 residues. Written as DNA, the CDR3 is TGTGCCACCAGCAGAGACAGGGGTAGGGCCCGGCCCCAGCATTTT. Its translation is CATSRDRGRARPQHF.

The CDR3 DNA reads as TGTGCCAGCAGTTACCGGGGGGGTCCGCGCACAGATACGCAGTATTTT. It specifies CASSYRGGPRTDTQYF. This sequence joins TRBV6-2 or TRBV6-3 and TRBJ2-3; 8 bases match TRBD2. V shed 2 bases, J shed 1 base, and the junction held 5 bases outside the gene matches. Germline V lookup: CDR1 MNHEY, CDR2 SVGEGT. This CDR3 comprises 16 residues.

This clonotype was observed a handful of times. This rearrangement joins TRBV12-3 or TRBV12-4 to TRBJ2-7; D ambiguous. CDR3 size: 13 residues. With 3 bases removed from V and 6 bases from J, the gap between germline ends came to 12 bases. The CDR3 nucleotides are TGTGCCAGCAGTTTCTCAGGAGAAGGCGAGCAGTACTTC. Protein product: CASSFSGEGEQYF.

This clonotype has just a few counts. V usage is TRBV29-1 and J usage is TRBJ2-2, with 7 bases matching TRBD1. CDR3 length equals 13 residues. Germline V gene lookup returns CDR1 SQVTM and CDR2 ANQGSEA. V lost 7 bases and J lost 6; bases outside the gene matches: 8. The CDR3 loop is CSALKGAPGELFF. The CDR3 DNA follows: TGCAGCGCCTTGAAGGGGGCACCCGGGGAGCTGTTTTTT.

This clonotype was counted a few times. The chain couples TRBV12-3 or TRBV12-4 to TRBJ2-3, with 7 bases fitting TRBD1. The J segment lost 3 bases and the V segment lost 6 bases, leaving 6 bases of the junction unmatched. The CDR3 runs to 14 residues. CDR3 protein: CASRTTGSTDTQYF. The CDR3 region has the DNA TGTGCCAGCAGGACGACAGGGTCAACAGATACGCAGTATTTT.

V and J are TRBV20-1 and TRBJ2-3; no firm D call. Germline loops: CDR1 DFQATT, CDR2 SNEGSKA (reference sequence). The CDR3 loop spans 13 amino acids. V was cut by 2 bases and J by 0 bases, with 6 bases left in between. CDR3 DNA sequence: TGCAGTGCTAGATACCATAGCACAGATACGCAGTATTTT. Translation: CSARYHSTDTQYF.

The table lists this clonotype with a few counts. The chain carries TRBV6-6 and TRBJ2-5; no firm D call. The germline V gene has CDR1 MNHNY and CDR2 SVGAGI (reference sequence). CDR3 length equals 14 residues. V gave up 6 bases and J gave up 5 bases, with 16 bases separating them. The CDR3 protein is CASSPSGSIETQYF. The CDR3 DNA reads TGTGCCAGCAGCCCCTCCGGGTCGATTGAGACCCAGTACTTC.

This chain links TRBV9 with TRBJ2-7, with D perhaps matching TRBD2 (6 bases). The V end lost 2 bases, the J end lost 3 bases, and 12 bases lay between the germline ends. The CDR3 runs to 14 residues. Germline V gene lookup returns CDR1 SGDLS and CDR2 YYNGEE. The CDR3 DNA reads TGTGCCAGCAGCGTGGGCGGGGCTGACTACGAGCAGTACTTC. Its translation is CASSVGGADYEQYF.

This sequence joins TRBV7-9 and TRBJ2-1; a possible D gene is TRBD1 (6 bases). V lost 4 bases and J lost 6, with 10 bases in between. CDR3 size: 13 residues. Germline CDR1 SEHNR, CDR2 FQNEAQ (reference sequence). The DNA of the CDR3 is TGTGCCAGCAGCTGGAAAGGGGGCAATGAGCAGTTCTTC. Residues: CASSWKGGNEQFF.

This chain connects TRBV2 to TRBJ2-7; D is uncertain. The CDR3 extends over 13 amino acids. The V and J ends lost 6 bases and 1 base respectively, with 10 bases between them. Germline V lookup: CDR1 SNHLY, CDR2 FYNNEI. In DNA, the CDR3 is TGTGCCAGCAGGACGTTTCTTTCCTACGAGCAGTACTTC. It codes for CASRTFLSYEQYF.

This clonotype turned up a few times. The J gene is TRBJ2-7, the V gene TRBV29-1, with D perhaps matching TRBD1 (6 bases). V was clipped by 3 bases and J by 9 bases, with 15 bases between them. In germline, CDR1 is SQVTM, CDR2 ANQGSEA. CDR3 size: 12 residues. CDR3 DNA sequence: TGCAGCGTTGAGCTAGGGGACAACCGGCAGTACGTC. Residues: CSVELGDNRQYV.

V and J are TRBV4-3 and TRBJ2-7; D tentatively reads TRBD1 or TRBD2 (6 bases each). The germline V and J ends were trimmed by 0 bases and 2 bases, with 11 bases remaining between them. The CDR3 sequence is 15 residues long. From germline, CDR1 is LGHNA and CDR2 YSLEER. This CDR3 is CASSQEWGAPYEQYF. As DNA, the CDR3 is TGCGCCAGCAGCCAAGAGTGGGGGGCCCCCTACGAGCAGTACTTC.

In its sample, this clonotype was seen a few times. The CDR3 is CASRFGSTQYF. CDR3 sequence (DNA): TGTGCCAGCAGATTTGGGAGCACGCAGTATTTT. The J gene is TRBJ2-3, the V gene TRBV3-1; possibly TRBD2 for D (5 bases). CDR1 LGHDT and CDR2 YNNKEL come from the germline V gene (reference sequence). The CDR3 contains 11 residues. Trimming cost V 6 bases and J 9 bases, with 10 bases left between them.

This clonotype was counted a few times. The chain employs TRBV12-3 or TRBV12-4 and TRBJ1-1; TRBD1 agrees at 11 bases. The junction had 10 bases not matched to a gene; V was cut back by 6 bases and J by 1 base. The CDR3 has 17 residues. The DNA for the CDR3 is TGTGCCAGCAGGCCGGGACAGGGGGTAGCCCGGAACACTGAAGCTTTCTTT. Amino acids: CASRPGQGVARNTEAFF.

The CDR3 protein is CASSEEGEQYV. DNA for the CDR3: TGTGCCAGCAGTGAAGAGGGCGAGCAGTACGTC. V gene TRBV2 combines with J gene TRBJ2-7, with D hard to call. The V gene's germline CDR1 is SNHLY and CDR2 FYNNEI. This CDR3 contains 11 residues. Trimming took off 1 base at V and 6 bases at J, with 4 bases between the two ends.

The chain has TRBV6-6 and TRBJ2-7, with 11 nucleotides matching TRBD2. The CDR3 is 14 amino acids. CDR1 MNHNY and CDR2 SVGAGI come from the germline V gene (reference sequence). Trimming at V came to 7 bases and at J to 2 bases, leaving 4 bases not matched to a gene. The CDR3 DNA reads as TGTGCCAGCACTCTGACTAGCGGGACCTACGAGCAGTACTTC. This gives the protein CASTLTSGTYEQYF.

The gene calls are TRBV7-2 and TRBJ2-1; TRBD1 aligns across 8 bases. The V gene's germline CDR1 is SGHTA and CDR2 FQGNSA. The junction had 12 bases not matched to a gene; V was cut back by 4 bases and J by 7 bases. There are 16 residues in the CDR3. CDR3 protein: CASSWTGTGIGNEQFF. CDR3 DNA sequence: TGTGCCAGCAGCTGGACCGGGACAGGAATTGGGAATGAGCAGTTCTTC.

This clonotype showed up many times. This chain connects TRBV28 to TRBJ2-7, with a tentative D call TRBD1 (6 bases). The CDR3 length is 13 residues. Deletions cut 6 bases from V and 1 base from J, with 10 bases between. CDR1 is MDHEN, CDR2 SYDVKM, per germline. The CDR3 nucleotides are TGTGCCAGCAGCCCCGGACAGTCCTACGAGCAGTACGTC. This codes for CASSPGQSYEQYV.

This clonotype was counted only a few times. This chain uses TRBV7-2 with TRBJ1-6, with D unclear. Trimming cost V 5 bases and J 2 bases, with 1 base left between them. Looked up from germline, CDR1 is SGHTA and CDR2 is FQGNSA. The CDR3 totals 12 residues. The CDR3 coding sequence is TGTGCCAGCAGCGCCTATAATTCACCCCTCCACTTT. Its protein is CASSAYNSPLHF.

The CDR3, as DNA: TGTGCCAGCAGTGATGGACAGGGGGCAGTTAATTCACCCCTCCACTTT. It codes for CASSDGQGAVNSPLHF. The gene calls are TRBV2 and TRBJ1-6; 11 positions agree with TRBD1. V gave up 3 bases and J gave up 6 bases; unmatched junction bases: 4. Germline loops: CDR1 SNHLY, CDR2 FYNNEI. This CDR3 has 16 amino acids.

A few counts support this clonotype. The V gene is TRBV18, the J gene TRBJ1-3, with D perhaps TRBD1 (6 bases). Germline V gene sequence: CDR1 KGHSH, CDR2 LQKENI. V lost 1 base to trimming and J lost 0 bases, with 7 bases between them. The CDR3 totals 15 residues. CDR3 nucleotides: TGTGCCAGCTCACCACAGGACAGCTCTGGAAACACCATATATTTT. This encodes CASSPQDSSGNTIYF.

The chain combines TRBV9 with TRBJ2-1; TRBD2 matches 10 bases. The CDR3 runs 18 residues. V shed 4 bases, J shed 2 bases, and the junction held 12 bases outside the gene matches. Germline V CDR1 and CDR2: SGDLS, YYNGEE. CDR3 sequence (DNA): TGTGCCAGCAGCAAGGGACTCGGGCTAGCGGGGGCCTACAATGAGCAGTTCTTC. Protein product: CASSKGLGLAGAYNEQFF.